These 26 T cell receptor beta chains were sequenced from one sample in a study of blood T cell repertoires in COVID-19. Assay: immunoSEQ multiplex PCR; the TCRdb copy retains only in-frame clones and omits some. Here the sample spans about 250,000 clones, approximately 90% being singletons. The sequenced material came from PBMCs or T cells enriched from blood (not recorded which). All receptors come from a woman in her fifties or sixties who had recovered from COVID-19.

The CDR3 DNA is TGTGCCAGCAGCCGATCGACAGGGGTCTACTCACCCCTCCACTTT. As protein: CASSRSTGVYSPLHF. This chain links TRBV7-9 with TRBJ1-6; 8 nucleotides align to TRBD1. The germline V gene encodes CDR1 SEHNR and CDR2 FQNEAQ (reference sequence). The CDR3 is made up of 15 amino acids. The V gene end was trimmed by 5 bases and the J gene end by 10 bases; junction bases not matched to a gene: 10.

This clone was found a few times. The chain combines TRBV11-1 with TRBJ1-1, with D unresolved. V lost 5 bases and J 2 bases, leaving 18 bases between the germline ends. Germline V gene sequence: CDR1 SGHAT, CDR2 FQDESV (reference sequence). This CDR3 is built from 16 residues. The CDR3 loop is CASSPNSGIRNTEAFF. For the CDR3, the DNA is TGTGCCAGCAGCCCCAACAGCGGGATTCGAAACACTGAAGCTTTCTTT.

The genes are TRBV24-1 and TRBJ2-1; 15 bases fit TRBD2. Germline values: CDR1 KGHDR, CDR2 SFDVKD. Losses at the gene ends were 5 bases for V and 6 bases for J; bases not matched to a gene: 7. The CDR3 spans 17 residues. The chain's CDR3 is CATSGALGLAGGNEQFF. CDR3 bases: TGTGCCACCAGTGGTGCCCTGGGACTAGCGGGAGGCAATGAGCAGTTCTTC.

V gene TRBV7-2 combines with J gene TRBJ2-4; possibly TRBD1 for D (6 bases). This CDR3 region has 16 residues. V lost 1 base to trimming and J lost 6 bases, with 16 bases between them. CDR1 is SGHTA and CDR2 is FQGNSA in the germline V gene. CDR3 region: CASSLGRGSASNIQYF. CDR3 bases: TGTGCCAGCAGCTTAGGCAGGGGAAGCGCATCAAACATTCAGTACTTC. Looking up the rest from reference TRBV7-2 and TRBJ2-4 gives the full variable domain: GAGVSQSPSNKVTEKGKDVELRCDPISGHTALYWYRQSLGQGLEFLIYFQGNSAPDKSGLPSDRFSAERTGGSVSTLTIQRTQQEDSAVYLCASSLGRGSASNIQYFGAGTRLSVL.

V gene TRBV5-1 combines with J gene TRBJ1-1; D perhaps matches TRBD1 (5 bases). Germline V lookup: CDR1 SGHRS, CDR2 YFSETQ. The V gene lost 0 bases and the J gene lost 1 base, with 10 bases spanning the gap. The CDR3 runs to 15 residues. In nucleotides, the CDR3 is TGCGCCAGCAGCTTGGCGGCAGGGTGGAACACTGAAGCTTTCTTT. It encodes CASSLAAGWNTEAFF.

Concerning this clone itself: Other nucleotide sequences in the sample specify the same CDR3. This chain connects TRBV7-3 to TRBJ1-1; D not certain. This CDR3 region has 14 residues. V lost 2 bases, J lost 1 base, and 8 bases lay in between. Germline lookup yields CDR1 SGHTA and CDR2 FQGTGA. CDR3 in DNA: TGTGCCAGCAGCTTACGCGGGAAGAACACTGAAGCTTTCTTT. It codes for CASSLRGKNTEAFF.

The genes are TRBV18 and TRBJ2-6; D gene unclear. The germline V and J ends were trimmed by 0 bases and 0 bases, with 9 bases remaining between them. CDR1 KGHSH and CDR2 LQKENI come from the germline V gene. The CDR3 covers 17 residues. CDR3 DNA sequence: TGTGCCAGCTCACCACCGAACAGCAACTCTGGGGCCAACGTCCTGACTTTC. Encoded protein: CASSPPNSNSGANVLTF.

The CDR3 reads CASSLGQGAYEQYF. The CDR3 nucleotides are TGTGCCAGCAGTCTGGGACAGGGGGCTTACGAGCAGTACTTC. The J gene is TRBJ2-7, the V gene TRBV28, with 12 bases that match TRBD1. The CDR3 is made up of 14 amino acids. Germline CDR1 is MDHEN and CDR2 is SYDVKM. The J segment lost 4 bases and the V segment lost 5 bases, leaving 3 bases of the junction unmatched.

The chain links TRBV6-1 to TRBJ1-6, with a tentative D call TRBD1 (6 bases). This CDR3 is built from 16 residues. Germline CDR1 is MNHNS and CDR2 is SASEGT. Trimming cost V 6 bases and J 0 bases, with 12 bases left between them. DNA for the CDR3: TGTGCCAGCAGGGAACAGGGCCGCTCCTATAATTCACCCCTCCACTTT. This sequence encodes CASREQGRSYNSPLHF.

V gene TRBV6-5 combines with J gene TRBJ1-1, with 9 bases that match TRBD1. Looked up from germline, CDR1 is MNHEY and CDR2 is SVGAGI. The CDR3 extends over 15 amino acids. Trimming at V came to 4 bases and at J to 3 bases, leaving 6 bases not matched to a gene. Written as DNA, the CDR3 is TGTGCCAGCAGTTTTTCGGACAGGGGCTACACTGAAGCTTTCTTT. Translating it yields CASSFSDRGYTEAFF.

The gene calls are TRBV28 and TRBJ1-2; 9 nucleotides match TRBD1. The CDR3 contains 17 residues. Trimming cost V 5 bases and J 6 bases; bases outside gene matches: 16. The germline gives CDR1 MDHEN, CDR2 SYDVKM. As DNA, the CDR3 is TGTGCCAGCAGTGCCTCCGGGACAGGGAAGAGCACAAATGGCTACACCTTC. Translating gives CASSASGTGKSTNGYTF.

This clone appeared a single time. This chain links TRBV20-1 with TRBJ2-7; 9 bases agree with TRBD1. Looked up from germline, CDR1 is DFQATT and CDR2 is SNEGSKA (reference sequence). The CDR3 spans 15 residues. After removal of 3 bases from V and 1 base from J, the junction contained 7 bases not matched to a gene. The DNA of the CDR3 is TGCAGTGCTAGTGTTAAGGACAGGGGTTCCTACGAGCAGTACTTC. As protein: CSASVKDRGSYEQYF.

This chain connects TRBV7-6 to TRBJ2-1, with 8 bases fitting TRBD1. With V trimmed by 3 bases and J by 4 bases, 2 bases remained unmatched. The CDR3 is made up of 14 amino acids. Germline V gives CDR1 SGHVS, CDR2 FNYEAQ. CDR3 nucleotide sequence: TGTGCCAGCAGCTTGGGACAGGCATACAATGAGCAGTTCTTC. Protein product: CASSLGQAYNEQFF.

V and J are TRBV28 and TRBJ1-2; tentatively, D is TRBD1 (5 bases). Germline V gene data show CDR1 as MDHEN and CDR2 as SYDVKM. The CDR3 contains 13 residues. Deletions cut 6 bases from V and 7 bases from J, with 15 bases between. The CDR3 here is CASRIGGGGGYTF. In DNA form, the CDR3 reads TGTGCCAGCAGGATCGGCGGGGGTGGTGGCTACACCTTC.

The chain recombines TRBV19 with TRBJ1-2, with D unclear. The germline CDR1 and CDR2 sequences are LNHDA and SQIVND (reference sequence). V was trimmed by 6 bases and J by 2 bases, leaving 16 bases between them. The CDR3 contains 15 residues. CDR3 nucleotide sequence: TGTGCCAGTAGCCCTACCCTAGGTGACAACTATGGCTACACCTTC. It yields the protein CASSPTLGDNYGYTF. The full variable domain, rest sourced from reference TRBV19 and TRBJ1-2, is DGGITQSPKYLFRKEGQNVTLSCEQNLNHDAMYWYRQDPGQGLRLIYYSQIVNDFQKGDIAEGYSVSREKKESFPLTVTSAQKNPTAFYLCASSPTLGDNYGYTFGSGTRLTVV.

This sequence joins TRBV6-5 and TRBJ1-4; D call uncertain. The length of the CDR3 is 14 residues. Trimming shortened V by 6 bases and J by 0 bases, and 8 bases separated the two germline ends. Germline V CDR1 and CDR2: MNHEY, SVGAGI. CDR3 coding DNA: TGTGCCAGCAGGGCCCTTGCAACTAATGAAAAACTGTTTTTT. Translated, it gives CASRALATNEKLFF.

The chain couples TRBV10-3 to TRBJ2-7; weak D call: TRBD1 (6 bases). The CDR3 spans 15 residues. V was trimmed by 7 bases and J by 2 bases, leaving 18 bases between them. The germline gives CDR1 ENHRY, CDR2 SYGVKD. CDR3 nucleotides: TGTGCCATCAAAGCTACGGATGGACAGACCTACGAGCAGTACTTC. Its translation: CAIKATDGQTYEQYF.

The chain links TRBV4-3 to TRBJ1-3; D unresolved. The CDR3 covers 17 residues. The V end lost 0 bases, the J end lost 2 bases, and 14 bases lay between the germline ends. Per germline, CDR1 LGHNA and CDR2 YSLEER. Here the CDR3 reads CASSQDPSTRPGNTIYF. The CDR3 DNA reads as TGCGCCAGCAGCCAAGATCCGTCCACGCGCCCTGGAAACACCATATATTTT.

This sequence joins TRBV9 and TRBJ2-3, with TRBD2 identical over 7 bases. There are 15 residues in the CDR3. The germline CDR1 and CDR2 sequences are SGDLS and YYNGEE. V gave up 10 bases and J gave up 0 bases; unmatched junction bases: 11. Here the CDR3 DNA reads TGTGCCTATCCTAGACTAGCCTCTAGCACAGATACGCAGTATTTT. This gives the protein CAYPRLASSTDTQYF. The whole variable domain, remainder taken from reference TRBV9 and TRBJ2-3, is DSGVTQTPKHLITATGQRVTLRCSPRSGDLSVYWYQQSLDQGLQFLIQYYNGEERAKGNILERFSAQQFPDLHSELNLSSLELGDSALYFCAYPRLASSTDTQYFGPGTRLTVL.

J is TRBJ2-7 and V is TRBV28; 12 nucleotides align to TRBD1. Germline CDR1 MDHEN, CDR2 SYDVKM. J was trimmed by 6 bases and V by 5 bases; bases with no gene match: 5. This CDR3 is built from 14 residues. CDR3 coding DNA: TGTGCCAGCAGTACACCGGGACAGGGGGCCGAGCAGTACTTC. Protein: CASSTPGQGAEQYF.

This clone was observed a few times. The chain recombines TRBV5-1 with TRBJ2-5, with D hard to call. The CDR3 runs 13 residues. CDR1 and CDR2 (germline): SGHRS, YFSETQ. Trimming removed 2 bases from V and 0 bases from J, with 5 bases in between. CDR3 sequence reads: CASSLTYQETQYF. CDR3 nucleotides: TGCGCCAGCAGCTTAACATACCAAGAGACCCAGTACTTC.

J is TRBJ2-6 and V is TRBV3-1 (or the pseudogene TRBV3-2); unclear D gene. Germline CDR1 LGHDT, CDR2 YNNKEL (reference sequence). V was trimmed by 1 base and J by 0 bases, leaving 10 bases between them. This CDR3 contains 17 residues. The CDR3 here is CASSQASRISGANVLTF. In DNA, the CDR3 is TGTGCCAGCAGCCAAGCCTCTAGGATCTCTGGGGCCAACGTCCTGACTTTC.

V is TRBV10-1 and J is TRBJ2-7; 7 bases line up with TRBD2. V was pared by 10 bases and J by 7 bases, with 13 bases of the junction left unmatched. Germline V lookup: CDR1 WNHNN, CDR2 SYGVQD (reference sequence). This CDR3 comprises 13 residues. The chain's CDR3 is CAKLVTSPWEQYF. CDR3 nucleotide sequence: TGCGCCAAGCTCGTGACTAGCCCTTGGGAGCAGTACTTC.

Of note for this clone: The DNA is left out, because the CDR3 cannot be placed on it with certainty; the CDR3 is given as TCRdb lists it. The chain combines TRBV6-5 with TRBJ2-7; the DNA was not compared with TRBD1, the D call given in the table. The CDR3 length equals 13 residues, ends included. Per the germline V gene, CDR1 is MNHEY and CDR2 is SVGAGI. The CDR3 loop reads CASILDSSYEQYF.

This chain connects TRBV15 to TRBJ2-5; TRBD1 agrees at 10 bases. The V and J ends lost 2 bases and 4 bases, in that order; junction bases with no gene match: 4. Germline CDR1 reads LNHNV; CDR2 reads YYDKDF (reference sequence). This CDR3 comprises 15 residues. The CDR3 DNA reads as TGTGCCACCAGCAGACGACAGGGGGCTGCAGAGACCCAGTACTTC. Protein product: CATSRRQGAAETQYF. Complete variable domain (other parts from reference TRBV15 and TRBJ2-5): DAMVIQNPRYQVTQFGKPVTLSCSQTLNHNVMYWYQQKSSQAPKLLFHYYDKDFNNEADTPDNFQSRRPNTSFCFLDIRSPGLGDTAMYLCATSRRQGAAETQYFGPGTRLLVL.

The genes are TRBV6-2 or TRBV6-3 and TRBJ1-3; no definite D call. With 6 bases removed from V and 0 bases from J, the gap between germline ends came to 18 bases. This CDR3 region has 17 residues. Per germline, CDR1 MNHEY and CDR2 SVGEGT. CDR3 residues: CASSLTAQLLSGNTIYF. The CDR3 DNA reads TGTGCCAGCAGCTTAACGGCACAGCTGCTCTCTGGAAACACCATATATTTT.